This T cell receptor beta chain was obtained from a study of monozygotic twins with inflammatory bowel disease. Study-level points and caveats: Relative to healthy twins, IBD patients had fewer clonotypes in common with others, a gap that was especially apparent with disease activity.

Turning to this clonotype: Antigen specificity is unknown.

Germline CDR1 MGHDK, CDR2 SYGVNS. The CDR3 is 14 residues long. Following a re-call of the 5' RACE reads, TCRdb has one entry per CDR3 protein and lacks DNA. This listing includes around 410,000 distinct CDR3 sequences. Sequencing was done on a sample of blood. The rearrangement links TRBV25-1 to TRBJ2-7; TCRdb's D call of TRBD1 is untestable without DNA. This TCR was sampled from a human donor with ulcerative colitis or Crohn's disease, or a healthy co-twin of an affected twin (not recorded which). CDR3 in amino acids: CASSEEDTFDEQYF.